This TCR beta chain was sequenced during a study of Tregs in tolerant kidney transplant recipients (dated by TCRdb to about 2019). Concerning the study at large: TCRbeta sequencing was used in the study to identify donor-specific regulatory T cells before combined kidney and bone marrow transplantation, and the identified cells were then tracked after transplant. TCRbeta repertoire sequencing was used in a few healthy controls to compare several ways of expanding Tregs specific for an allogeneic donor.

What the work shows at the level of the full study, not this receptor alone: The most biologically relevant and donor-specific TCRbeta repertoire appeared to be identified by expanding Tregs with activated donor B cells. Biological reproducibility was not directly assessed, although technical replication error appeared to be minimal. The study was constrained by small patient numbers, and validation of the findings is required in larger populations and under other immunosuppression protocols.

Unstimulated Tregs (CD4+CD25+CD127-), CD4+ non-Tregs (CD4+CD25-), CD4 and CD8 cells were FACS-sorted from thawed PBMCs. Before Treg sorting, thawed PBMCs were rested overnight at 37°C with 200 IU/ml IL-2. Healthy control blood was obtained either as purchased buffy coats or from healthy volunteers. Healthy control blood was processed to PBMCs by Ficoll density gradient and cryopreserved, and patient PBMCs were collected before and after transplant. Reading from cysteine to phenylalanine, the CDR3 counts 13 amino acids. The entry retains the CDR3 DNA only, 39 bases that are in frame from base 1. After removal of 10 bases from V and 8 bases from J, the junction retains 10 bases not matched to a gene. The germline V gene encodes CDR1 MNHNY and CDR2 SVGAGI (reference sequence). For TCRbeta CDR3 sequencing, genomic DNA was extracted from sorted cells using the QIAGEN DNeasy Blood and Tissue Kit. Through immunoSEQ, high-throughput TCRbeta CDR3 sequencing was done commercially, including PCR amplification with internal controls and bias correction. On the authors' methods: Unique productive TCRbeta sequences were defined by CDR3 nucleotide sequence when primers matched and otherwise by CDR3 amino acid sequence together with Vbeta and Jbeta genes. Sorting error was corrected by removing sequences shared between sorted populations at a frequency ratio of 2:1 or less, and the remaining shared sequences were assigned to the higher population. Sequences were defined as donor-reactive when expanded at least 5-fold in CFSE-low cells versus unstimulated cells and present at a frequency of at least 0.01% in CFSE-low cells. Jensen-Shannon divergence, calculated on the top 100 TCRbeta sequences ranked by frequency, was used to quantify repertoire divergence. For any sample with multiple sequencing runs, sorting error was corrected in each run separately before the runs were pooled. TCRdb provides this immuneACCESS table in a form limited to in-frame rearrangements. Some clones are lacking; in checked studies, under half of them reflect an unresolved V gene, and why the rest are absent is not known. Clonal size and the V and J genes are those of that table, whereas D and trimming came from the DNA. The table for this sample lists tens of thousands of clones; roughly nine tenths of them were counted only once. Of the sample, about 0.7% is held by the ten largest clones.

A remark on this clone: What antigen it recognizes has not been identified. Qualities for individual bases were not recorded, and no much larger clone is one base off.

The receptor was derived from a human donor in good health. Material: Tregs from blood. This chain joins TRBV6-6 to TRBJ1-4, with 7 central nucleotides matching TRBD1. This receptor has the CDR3 CATIDRAREKLFF. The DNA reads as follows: TGTGCCACCATAGACAGGGCTCGGGAAAAACTGTTTTTT.